These T cell receptor beta chains were read from a single sample in a study of blood T cell repertoires in COVID-19. TCRdb's table, derived via immunoSEQ multiplex PCR, lists solely in-frame clones and lacks some. The sample lists around 180,000 clones, roughly four fifths seen once, with about 7% in the top ten. The specimen sequenced was peripheral blood. The receptor source for this set is a human donor in a cohort sampled during active COVID-19. CDR3s include the opening cysteine and the closing phenylalanine or tryptophan. Fields, in order: clone size, J gene, V gene, CDR3 protein. The size field is filled for only some rows; it gives once, few, many or a size class.

abundance: .; j_gene: TRBJ2-5; v_gene: TRBV7-6; CDR3aa: CASSLGQGHQETQYF
abundance: .; j_gene: TRBJ1-4; v_gene: TRBV6-6; CDR3aa: CASSATGFLGAKLFF
abundance: .; j_gene: TRBJ2-7; v_gene: TRBV7-6; CDR3aa: CASSHGQGGYEQYF
abundance: .; j_gene: TRBJ1-4; v_gene: TRBV7-9; CDR3aa: CASSLERRAANEKLFF
abundance: .; j_gene: TRBJ2-3; v_gene: TRBV6-6; CDR3aa: CASSVGRSSTDTQYF
abundance: .; j_gene: TRBJ1-3; v_gene: TRBV5-6; CDR3aa: CASSPVGDSGNTIYF
abundance: once; j_gene: TRBJ1-1; v_gene: TRBV6-5; CDR3aa: CASTREVLAAFF
abundance: .; j_gene: TRBJ2-5; v_gene: TRBV18; CDR3aa: CASSRGGAQETQYF
abundance: .; j_gene: TRBJ1-2; v_gene: TRBV2; CDR3aa: CASSEARAGGGYTF
abundance: once; j_gene: TRBJ1-2; v_gene: TRBV19; CDR3aa: CASRKRDRDYGYTF
abundance: .; j_gene: TRBJ1-2; v_gene: TRBV5-6; CDR3aa: CASIPRGAGNYGYTF
abundance: .; j_gene: TRBJ1-1; v_gene: TRBV5-1; CDR3aa: CASSPPQTGRANTEAFF
abundance: .; j_gene: TRBJ2-5; v_gene: TRBV3-1/TRBV3-2; CDR3aa: CASSQEGTRQETQYF
abundance: .; j_gene: TRBJ1-1; v_gene: TRBV12-3/TRBV12-4; CDR3aa: CASSVGRGTEAFF
abundance: .; j_gene: TRBJ1-3; v_gene: TRBV19; CDR3aa: CASSIRSSSGNTIYF
abundance: .; j_gene: TRBJ2-5; v_gene: TRBV18; CDR3aa: CASSPRSGQGYQETQYF
abundance: .; j_gene: TRBJ1-1; v_gene: TRBV6-5; CDR3aa: CASRDSKNTEAFF
abundance: .; j_gene: TRBJ2-5; v_gene: TRBV9; CDR3aa: CASSVGFRETQYF
abundance: .; j_gene: TRBJ2-3; v_gene: TRBV19; CDR3aa: CASKGGGSTDTQYF
abundance: .; j_gene: TRBJ2-2; v_gene: TRBV7-6; CDR3aa: CASSLVGDSTGELFF
abundance: .; j_gene: TRBJ2-5; v_gene: TRBV3-1/TRBV3-2; CDR3aa: CASSQGTSGSQETQYF
abundance: .; j_gene: TRBJ2-3; v_gene: TRBV27; CDR3aa: CASSFTATDTQYF
abundance: .; j_gene: TRBJ1-1; v_gene: TRBV6-1; CDR3aa: CASSGGSQGAKNTEAFF
abundance: .; j_gene: TRBJ2-2; v_gene: TRBV5-6; CDR3aa: CASSLAGLSTGELFF
abundance: .; j_gene: TRBJ2-1; v_gene: TRBV12-3/TRBV12-4; CDR3aa: CASSLEQKDEQFF
abundance: .; j_gene: TRBJ2-1; v_gene: TRBV19; CDR3aa: CASSFRDSQYNEQFF
abundance: few; j_gene: TRBJ1-5; v_gene: TRBV15; CDR3aa: CATSRPGQGANQPQHF
abundance: .; j_gene: TRBJ1-6; v_gene: TRBV5-4; CDR3aa: CASSPRGSNSPLHF
abundance: .; j_gene: TRBJ1-6; v_gene: TRBV2; CDR3aa: CASSERGRSGVYNSPLHF
abundance: .; j_gene: TRBJ1-2; v_gene: TRBV4-1; CDR3aa: CASSQAQGGRYGYTF
abundance: .; j_gene: TRBJ2-5; v_gene: TRBV5-6; CDR3aa: CASSYTGQETQYF
abundance: .; j_gene: TRBJ1-1; v_gene: TRBV25-1; CDR3aa: CASSEYTTGNTEAFF
abundance: .; j_gene: TRBJ1-2; v_gene: TRBV29-1; CDR3aa: CSVEGLQAPNYGYTF
abundance: .; j_gene: TRBJ2-7; v_gene: TRBV29-1; CDR3aa: CSVGDREYEQYF
abundance: .; j_gene: TRBJ1-2; v_gene: TRBV7-8; CDR3aa: CASSPTGGIDYGYTF
abundance: .; j_gene: TRBJ2-5; v_gene: TRBV30; CDR3aa: CAWSVGREEETQYF
abundance: few; j_gene: TRBJ1-2; v_gene: TRBV19; CDR3aa: CASREGAGNGYTF
abundance: .; j_gene: TRBJ2-5; v_gene: TRBV30; CDR3aa: CAWSVQGDRGETQYF
abundance: .; j_gene: TRBJ2-7; v_gene: TRBV2; CDR3aa: CASSGGQVPGHEQYF
abundance: .; j_gene: TRBJ1-2; v_gene: TRBV6-5; CDR3aa: CASSRQSQGHYGYTF